A single sample is the source of the 3 T cell receptor beta chains below, sequenced in a study of blood T cell repertoires in COVID-19 (dated by TCRdb to 2020 to 2022). Libraries were built with the immunoSEQ multiplex PCR assay. In its TCRdb copy, this immuneACCESS table keeps in-frame sequences only and misses some clones. Where compared with another copy, unresolved V genes explain less than half of these, and the others have no known cause. The sample records around 500,000 clones, roughly 90% of which are singletons. About 2% of the sample rests with the top ten. Sequenced: PBMCs or T cells enriched from blood (not recorded which). The source is a woman in her 40s who had recovered from COVID-19.

The genes are TRBV18 and TRBJ2-4; tentatively, D is TRBD2 (6 bases). The CDR3 extends over 15 amino acids. Germline CDR1 is KGHSH and CDR2 is LQKENI. Deletions cut 3 bases from V and 1 base from J, with 10 bases between. The CDR3 coding sequence is TGTGCCAGCTCACCGGAGGGGTCGGCCAAAAACATTCAGTACTTC. Encoded protein: CASSPEGSAKNIQYF.

A few counts support this clone. The CDR3 DNA is TGTGCCAGCAGCTTGACCGGGACAGGGGATGGCTACACCTTC. Translated: CASSLTGTGDGYTF. The genes are TRBV11-1 and TRBJ1-2, with TRBD1 matching 10 bases. Per the germline V gene, CDR1 is SGHAT and CDR2 is FQDESV (reference sequence). J gave up 6 bases and V 3 bases, and 4 bases lay outside the gene matches. This CDR3 has 14 amino acids. Together with reference TRBV11-1 and TRBJ1-2, the CDR3 gives the full variable domain: EAEVAQSPRYKITEKSQAVAFWCDPISGHATLYWYRQILGQGPELLVQFQDESVVDDSQLPKDRFSAERLKGVDSTLKIQPAELGDSAMYLCASSLTGTGDGYTFGSGTRLTVV.

The chain has TRBV12-3 or TRBV12-4 and TRBJ2-3; D is ambiguous. The CDR3 runs to 13 residues. Between the trimmed V and J ends, which lost 3 bases and 2 bases, there was a span of 6 bases. The CDR3 region is CASSLADTDTQYF. Here the CDR3 DNA reads TGTGCCAGCAGTTTGGCAGACACAGATACGCAGTATTTT.